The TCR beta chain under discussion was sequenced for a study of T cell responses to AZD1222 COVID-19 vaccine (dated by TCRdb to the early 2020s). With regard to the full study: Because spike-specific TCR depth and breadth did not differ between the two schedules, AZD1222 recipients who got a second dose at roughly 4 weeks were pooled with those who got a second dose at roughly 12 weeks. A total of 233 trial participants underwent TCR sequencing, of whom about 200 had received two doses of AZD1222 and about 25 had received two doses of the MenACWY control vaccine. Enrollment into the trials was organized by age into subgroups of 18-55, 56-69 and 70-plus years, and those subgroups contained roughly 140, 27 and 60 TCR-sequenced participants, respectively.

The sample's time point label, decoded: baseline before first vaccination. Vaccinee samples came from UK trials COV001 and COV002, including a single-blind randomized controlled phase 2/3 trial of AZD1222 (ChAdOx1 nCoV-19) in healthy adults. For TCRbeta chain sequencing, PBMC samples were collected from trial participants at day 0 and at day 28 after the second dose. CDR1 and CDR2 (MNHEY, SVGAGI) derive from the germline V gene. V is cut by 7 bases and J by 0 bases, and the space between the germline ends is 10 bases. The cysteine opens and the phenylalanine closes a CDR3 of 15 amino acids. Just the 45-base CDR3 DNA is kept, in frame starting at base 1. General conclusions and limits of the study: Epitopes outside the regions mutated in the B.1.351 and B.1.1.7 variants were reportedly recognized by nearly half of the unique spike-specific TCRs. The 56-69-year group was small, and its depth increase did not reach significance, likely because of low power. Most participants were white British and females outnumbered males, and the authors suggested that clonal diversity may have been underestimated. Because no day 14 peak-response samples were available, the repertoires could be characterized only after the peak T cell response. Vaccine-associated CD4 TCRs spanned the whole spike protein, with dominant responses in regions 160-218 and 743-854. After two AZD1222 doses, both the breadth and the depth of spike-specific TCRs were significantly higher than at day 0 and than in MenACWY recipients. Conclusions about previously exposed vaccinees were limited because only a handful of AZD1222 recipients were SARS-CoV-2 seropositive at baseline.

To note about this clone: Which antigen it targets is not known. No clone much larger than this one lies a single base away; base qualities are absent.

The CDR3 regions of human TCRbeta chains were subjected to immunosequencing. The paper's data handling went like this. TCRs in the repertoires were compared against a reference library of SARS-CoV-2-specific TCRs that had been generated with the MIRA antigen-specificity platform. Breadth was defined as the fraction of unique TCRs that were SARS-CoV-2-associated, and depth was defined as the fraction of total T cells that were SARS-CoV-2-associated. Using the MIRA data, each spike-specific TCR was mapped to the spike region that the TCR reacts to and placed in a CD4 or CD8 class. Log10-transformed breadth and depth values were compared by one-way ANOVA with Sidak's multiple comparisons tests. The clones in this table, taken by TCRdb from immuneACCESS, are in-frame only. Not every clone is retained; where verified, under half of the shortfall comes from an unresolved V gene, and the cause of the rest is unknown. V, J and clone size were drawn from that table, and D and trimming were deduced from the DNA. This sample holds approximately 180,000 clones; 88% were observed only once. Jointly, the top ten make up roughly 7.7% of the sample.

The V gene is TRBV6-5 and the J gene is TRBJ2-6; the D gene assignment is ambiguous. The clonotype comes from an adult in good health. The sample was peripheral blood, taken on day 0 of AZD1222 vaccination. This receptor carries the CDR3 CASIRTDSGANVLTF. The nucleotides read TGTGCCAGCATTAGAACAGACTCTGGGGCCAACGTCCTGACTTTC.